A single sample gave rise to the 14 T cell receptor beta chains below, sequenced in a study of blood T cell repertoires in COVID-19. Method: immunoSEQ multiplex PCR; TCRdb's copy keeps in-frame clones and lacks some. The table records 25,000 to 35,000 clones, about 84% of them present only once. Specimen: peripheral blood. The receptors here all came from a woman aged 80 or over with acute or convalescent COVID-19.

The chain carries TRBV30 and TRBJ1-5, with D hard to call. The germline V gene has CDR1 GTSNPN and CDR2 SVGIG (reference sequence). The CDR3 extends over 14 amino acids. The V gene lost 2 bases and the J gene lost 4 bases, with 12 bases spanning the gap. CDR3 coding DNA: TGTGCCTGGAGTCTACCCATCTCTAATCAGCCCCAGCATTTT. Amino acids: CAWSLPISNQPQHF.

The gene calls are TRBV2 and TRBJ1-2; D may be TRBD1 (5 bases). Germline CDR1 is SNHLY and CDR2 is FYNNEI. Trimming cost V 7 bases and J 7 bases, with 19 bases left between them. This CDR3 contains 14 residues. CDR3 in amino acids: CASKKDNDAAGYTF. CDR3 nucleotide sequence: TGTGCCAGCAAGAAGGACAACGACGCCGCTGGCTACACCTTC.

The J gene is TRBJ2-7, the V gene TRBV27; 7 bases agree with TRBD2. There are 14 residues in the CDR3. V was pared by 6 bases and J by 5 bases, with 10 bases of the junction left unmatched. Germline CDR1 MNHEY, CDR2 SMNVEV (reference sequence). The CDR3 reads CASRLNSGGHEQYF. The CDR3 nucleotides read TGTGCCAGCAGGTTAAATTCGGGAGGCCACGAGCAGTACTTC.

This chain connects TRBV5-1 to TRBJ1-2, with 10 bases fitting TRBD1. The length of the CDR3 is 14 residues. The junction had 7 bases not matched to a gene; V was cut back by 3 bases and J by 8 bases. Germline V gives CDR1 SGHRS, CDR2 YFSETQ. As DNA, the CDR3 is TGCGCCAGCAGCTGGGGACAGGGGAACGGGGGCTACACCTTC. This translates into CASSWGQGNGGYTF.

The chain links TRBV3-1 (or the pseudogene TRBV3-2) to TRBJ1-1; TRBD1 agrees at 7 bases. The trim removed 3 bases at V and 1 base at J, leaving 2 bases unmatched. The CDR3 runs to 14 residues. The germline gives CDR1 LGHDT, CDR2 YNNKEL (reference sequence). CDR3 sequence (DNA): TGTGCCAGCAGCCAGGGACAGAGGAACACTGAAGCTTTCTTT. This translates into CASSQGQRNTEAFF.

The gene calls are TRBV7-9 and TRBJ2-2; 14 bases map to TRBD2. This CDR3 spans 15 amino acids. V shed 5 bases and J 8 bases; nucleotides not matched to a gene: 4. Germline-derived CDR1 and CDR2 are SEHNR and FQNEAQ (reference sequence). CDR3 sequence (DNA): TGTGCCAGCAGCGGACGGACTAGCGGGAGGGGGGAGCTGTTTTTT. As protein: CASSGRTSGRGELFF.

This sequence joins TRBV10-3 and TRBJ2-3, with 13 nucleotides matching TRBD2. CDR3 length equals 15 residues. V gave up 7 bases and J gave up 3 bases; unmatched junction bases: 4. The germline V gene encodes CDR1 ENHRY and CDR2 SYGVKD. The CDR3 sequence: CAITKGLAGTDTQYF. CDR3 DNA: TGTGCCATCACGAAGGGACTAGCGGGAACAGATACGCAGTATTTT.

The gene calls are TRBV29-1 and TRBJ2-5; maybe TRBD1 (7 bases). Germline assignment: CDR1 SQVTM and CDR2 ANQGSEA. V lost 8 bases to trimming and J lost 5 bases, with 15 bases between them. The CDR3 consists of 12 residues. This chain's CDR3 is CSITGAGETQYF. CDR3 nucleotide sequence: TGCAGCATTACAGGGGCGGGGGAGACCCAGTACTTC.

The genes are TRBV25-1 and TRBJ2-7, with 14 bases that match TRBD2. V dropped 1 base and J dropped 5; count of bases not matched to a gene: 1. Germline CDR1 MGHDK, CDR2 SYGVNS. The CDR3 consists of 15 residues. The CDR3 spells CASSELGLAGDEQYF. The DNA of the CDR3 is TGTGCCAGCAGTGAATTGGGACTAGCGGGAGACGAGCAGTACTTC.

The chain links TRBV5-4 to TRBJ1-2; TRBD1 matches at 7 bases. CDR1 SGHNT and CDR2 YYREEE come from the germline V gene (reference sequence). Unmatched junction bases numbered 4, after V lost 4 bases and J lost 1 base. The CDR3 totals 14 residues. The CDR3 DNA is TGTGCCAGCAGCCTGGGACAGAATAACTATGGCTACACCTTC. It is translated as CASSLGQNNYGYTF.

The gene calls are TRBV7-8 and TRBJ1-1; D not certain. Germline CDR1 SGHVS, CDR2 FQNEAQ. The CDR3 covers 13 residues. Trimming cost V 6 bases and J 4 bases, with 12 bases left between them. The CDR3: CASSSSLSTEAFF. DNA for the CDR3: TGTGCCAGCAGTTCCTCCCTGAGCACTGAAGCTTTCTTT. The entire variable domain, with the rest obtained from reference TRBV7-8 and TRBJ1-1, is as follows: GAGVSQSPRYKVAKRGQDVALRCDPISGHVSLFWYQQALGQGPEFLTYFQNEAQLDKSGLPSDRFFAERPEGSVSTLKIQRTQQEDSAVYLCASSSSLSTEAFFGQGTRLTVV.

This clone was seen ten or more times. V usage is TRBV5-8 and J usage is TRBJ1-3, with D perhaps matching TRBD1 (5 bases). The CDR3 loop spans 14 amino acids. V was pared by 2 bases and J by 0 bases, with 6 bases between. Germline assignment: CDR1 SGHTS and CDR2 YDEGEE. CDR3 in amino acids: CASSFQGSGNTIYF. The CDR3 nucleotides are TGTGCCAGCAGCTTTCAGGGCTCTGGAAACACCATATATTTT.

This clone was counted a single time. This rearrangement joins TRBV30 to TRBJ1-1; a weak D match, TRBD1 (5 bases). The CDR3 runs to 16 residues. Germline-derived CDR1 and CDR2 are GTSNPN and SVGIG (reference sequence). With 0 bases removed from V and 5 bases from J, the gap between germline ends came to 19 bases. CDR3: CAWSVPGRQKGTEAFF. As DNA, the CDR3 is TGTGCCTGGAGTGTACCGGGCCGCCAAAAGGGGACTGAAGCTTTCTTT.

This clone was detected only once. V usage is TRBV4-3 and J usage is TRBJ2-1, with D tentatively TRBD2 (5 bases). Germline assignment: CDR1 LGHNA and CDR2 YSLEER. The CDR3 runs 14 residues. V lost 5 bases and J 3 bases, leaving 11 bases between the germline ends. CDR3 region: CASSSGNHYNEQFF. For the CDR3, the DNA is TGCGCCAGCAGCTCCGGGAACCACTACAATGAGCAGTTCTTC.